Listed below are T cell receptor beta chains from one sample, sequenced in a study of T cells in Graves' hyperthyroidism and ophthalmopathy. TCRdb ran MiXCR on the multiplex PCR reads and lists one entry per CDR3 protein. The sample has around 600,000 distinct CDR3 sequences; roughly 14% are singletons. The sequenced material came from blood. These receptor sequences come from a woman in her 50s with Graves' ophthalmopathy. Both conserved end residues are part of each CDR3.

V | CDR3
TRBV19 | CASSIGTSANYNEQFF
TRBV28 | CASSPWTGSLNNEQFF
TRBV29-1 | CSVEGGRNTEAFF
TRBV5-8 | CASSYGTGPSYEQYF
TRBV20-1 | CSARDPGLALYYEQYF
TRBV6-2/TRBV6-3 | CASSARGPSDTQYF
TRBV7-9 | CASSPTGGEKLFF
TRBV27 | CASSLFVRGYEQYF
TRBV30 | CAWTLRGFSSPLHF
TRBV20-1 | CSARDGKDVWDSPLHF
TRBV5-1 | CASSLAGAGATYNEQFF
TRBV2 | CASSEWVELYF
TRBV9 | CASSVNGGTGGFEQFF
TRBV6-1 | CASRERGDRGPYEQYF
TRBV6-1 | CASSRQIEAFF
TRBV7-2 | CASRSPTGELFF
TRBV3-1 | CASSQDLRTSGFQTYEQYF
TRBV6-1 | CASSYNPGAFSYNEQFF
TRBV4-2 | CASSQGPATNEKLFF
TRBV19 | CASKQGSLEPQHF